One sample yielded the 6 T cell receptor beta chains listed below, sequenced in a study of cytomegalovirus exposure and HLA in healthy donors. Vbeta (60) and Jbeta (13) primers were used in the PCR. Some clones are missing from TCRdb's copy, which holds only in-frame ones; the method was immunoSEQ multiplex PCR. Found here are 170,000 or so clones, roughly 75% of them singletons; the top ten hold 1%. The sample was PBMCs. These receptors all come from a woman between 45 and 60 years old in good health and CMV-seropositive.

The V gene is TRBV18, the J gene TRBJ1-1; TRBD1 matches at 9 bases. From germline, CDR1 is KGHSH and CDR2 LQKENI. The junction had 10 bases not matched to a gene; V was cut back by 4 bases and J by 7 bases. This CDR3 comprises 15 residues. The CDR3 loop reads CASSLTGQGESEAFF. CDR3 nucleotide sequence: TGTGCCAGCTCACTGACGGGACAGGGTGAAAGTGAAGCTTTCTTT.

The chain carries TRBV27 and TRBJ2-1; 12 bases match TRBD2. The CDR3 totals 18 residues. Germline values: CDR1 MNHEY, CDR2 SMNVEV (reference sequence). The V segment lost 5 bases and the J segment 4 bases; nucleotides outside the gene matches: 12. CDR3: CASSTTFPGTSGYNEQFF. The CDR3 DNA reads as TGTGCCAGCAGTACAACCTTCCCCGGGACTAGCGGGTACAATGAGCAGTTCTTC.

This clone was picked up a small number of times. The V call is TRBV7-2, the J call TRBJ2-3; 10 nucleotides align to TRBD1. V trimming: 5 bases; J trimming: 3 bases; junction bases outside the gene matches: 5. The CDR3 contains 15 residues. Germline loops: CDR1 SGHTA, CDR2 FQGNSA. CDR3 in DNA: TGTGCCAGCAGCAGGGACAGGGGAGGGACAGATACGCAGTATTTT. This sequence encodes CASSRDRGGTDTQYF.

The rearrangement joins TRBV7-9 to TRBJ1-2, with D possibly TRBD1 on 5 matching bases. Germline values: CDR1 SEHNR, CDR2 FQNEAQ (reference sequence). The CDR3 contains 13 residues. Trimming pared 5 bases from V and 7 bases from J, leaving 14 bases between. The CDR3 reads CASSHQGLGGYTF. CDR3 in DNA: TGTGCCAGCAGCCACCAGGGTCTGGGTGGCTACACCTTC.

The V call is TRBV7-2, the J call TRBJ1-1; 8 positions agree with TRBD1. This CDR3 has 14 residues. V lost 5 bases and J lost 1; bases outside the gene matches: 3. The V gene's germline CDR1 is SGHTA and CDR2 FQGNSA. CDR3 in DNA: TGTGCCAGCAGCAAACAGGGGGAGAACACTGAAGCTTTCTTT. Amino acids: CASSKQGENTEAFF.

The rearrangement links TRBV9 to TRBJ2-7; 8 bases are shared with TRBD2. The CDR3 has 13 residues. Germline lookup yields CDR1 SGDLS and CDR2 YYNGEE. V trimming: 4 bases; J trimming: 5 bases; junction bases outside the gene matches: 5. The CDR3 coding sequence is TGTGCCAGCAGCCGGGGGGGGAACGACGAGCAGTACTTC. It translates to CASSRGGNDEQYF.